Listed below are T cell receptor beta chains from one sample, sequenced in a study of blood T cell repertoires in COVID-19. Profiled with immunoSEQ multiplex PCR; TCRdb holds only in-frame clones, not every one. This table has fewer than 300,000 clones, about nine tenths appearing once. Sequenced input: PBMCs or T cells enriched from blood (not recorded which). These receptors all stem from a woman aged 25 to 45 who had recovered from COVID-19. The conserved cysteine and the conserved F or W are not part of the CDR3 here. A row's size may be missing; if present it is once, few, many or a size class.

v_gene	abundance	j_gene	CDR3aa
TRBV11-2	.	TRBJ2-7	ASSSFPRGTSSYEQY
TRBV29-1	.	TRBJ2-7	SVEIGQYGHYEQY
TRBV21-1	.	TRBJ2-7	ASSQDREMSGGPYEQY
TRBV6-5	.	TRBJ2-2	ACKAGGRATGELF
TRBV3-1/TRBV3-2	.	TRBJ1-3	ASSRRGEGPIY
TRBV7-9	.	TRBJ2-2	ASSLFRGANTGELF
TRBV9	.	TRBJ2-2	ASSSTGNTGELF
TRBV5-6	once	TRBJ2-5	ASSFASGQETQY
TRBV27	.	TRBJ2-7	ASSLSRGQSYEQY
TRBV30	.	TRBJ1-1	AWSVRGLNTEAF
TRBV7-7	.	TRBJ2-5	ASSFNSGNQETQY
TRBV4-2	.	TRBJ2-7	ASSHSGQGTYYEQY
TRBV19	.	TRBJ2-7	ASSIVRTEEQY
TRBV11-2	.	TRBJ2-2	ASSLTPNTGELF
TRBV29-1	.	TRBJ1-3	SVTMVVSGNTIY
TRBV7-2	.	TRBJ1-4	ASSSRQGEKLF
TRBV28	.	TRBJ1-2	ASSFNREGYGYT
TRBV19	.	TRBJ1-1	ASGQPNTEAF
TRBV27	.	TRBJ1-5	ASSSNDRGNQPQH
TRBV11-3	.	TRBJ2-7	ASSLGTSGTYEQY
TRBV4-3	.	TRBJ2-1	ASSQVAGVYNEQF
TRBV18	.	TRBJ2-7	ASSPPYRGLYEQY
TRBV29-1	.	TRBJ2-7	SVVGLAGAYEQY
TRBV2	.	TRBJ1-4	ASSEQTVAEKLF